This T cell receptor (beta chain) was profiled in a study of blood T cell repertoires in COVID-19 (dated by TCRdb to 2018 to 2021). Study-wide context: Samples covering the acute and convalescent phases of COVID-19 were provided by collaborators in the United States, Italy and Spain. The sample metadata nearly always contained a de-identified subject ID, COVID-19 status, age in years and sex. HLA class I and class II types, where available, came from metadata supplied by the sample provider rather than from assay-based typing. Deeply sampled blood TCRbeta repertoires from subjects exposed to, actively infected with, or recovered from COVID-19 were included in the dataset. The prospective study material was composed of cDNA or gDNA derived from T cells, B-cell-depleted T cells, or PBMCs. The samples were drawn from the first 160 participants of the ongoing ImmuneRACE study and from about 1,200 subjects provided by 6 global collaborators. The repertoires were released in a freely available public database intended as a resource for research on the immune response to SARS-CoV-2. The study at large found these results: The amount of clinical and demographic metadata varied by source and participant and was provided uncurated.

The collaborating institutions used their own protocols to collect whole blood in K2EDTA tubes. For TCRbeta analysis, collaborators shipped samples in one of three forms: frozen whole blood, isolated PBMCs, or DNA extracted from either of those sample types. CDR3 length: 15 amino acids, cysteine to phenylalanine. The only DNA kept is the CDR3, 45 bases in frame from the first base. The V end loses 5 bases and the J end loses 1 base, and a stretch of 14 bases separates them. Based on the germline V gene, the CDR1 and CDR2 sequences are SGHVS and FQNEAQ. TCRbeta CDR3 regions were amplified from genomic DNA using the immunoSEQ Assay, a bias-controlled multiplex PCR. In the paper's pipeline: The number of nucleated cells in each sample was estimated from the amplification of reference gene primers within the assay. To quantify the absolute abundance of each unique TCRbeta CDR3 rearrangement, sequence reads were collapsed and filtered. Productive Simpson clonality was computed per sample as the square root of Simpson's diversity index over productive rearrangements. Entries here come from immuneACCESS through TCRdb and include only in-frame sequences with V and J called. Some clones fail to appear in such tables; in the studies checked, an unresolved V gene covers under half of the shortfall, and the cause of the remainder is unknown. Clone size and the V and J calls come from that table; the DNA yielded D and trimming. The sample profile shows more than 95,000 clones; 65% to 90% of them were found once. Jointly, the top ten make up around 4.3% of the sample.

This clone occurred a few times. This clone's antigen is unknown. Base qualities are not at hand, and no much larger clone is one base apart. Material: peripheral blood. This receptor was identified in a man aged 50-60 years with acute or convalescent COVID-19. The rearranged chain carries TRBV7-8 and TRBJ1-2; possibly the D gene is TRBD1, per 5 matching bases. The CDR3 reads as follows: CASSPGQAFNYGYTF. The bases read TGTGCCAGCAGCCCAGGGCAGGCATTTAACTATGGCTACACCTTC.